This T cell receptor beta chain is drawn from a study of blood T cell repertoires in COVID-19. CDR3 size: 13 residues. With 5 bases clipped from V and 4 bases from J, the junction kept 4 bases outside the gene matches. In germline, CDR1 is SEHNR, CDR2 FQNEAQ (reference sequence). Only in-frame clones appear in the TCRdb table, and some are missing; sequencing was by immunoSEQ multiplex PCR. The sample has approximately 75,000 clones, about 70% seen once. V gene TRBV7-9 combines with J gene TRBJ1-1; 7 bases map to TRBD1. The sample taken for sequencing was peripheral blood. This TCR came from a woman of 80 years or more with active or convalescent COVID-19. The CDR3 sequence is CASSRQGGTEAFF. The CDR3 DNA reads TGTGCCAGCAGCCGACAGGGAGGCACTGAAGCTTTCTTT.